This T cell receptor beta chain was profiled in a study of blood T cell repertoires in COVID-19 (dated by TCRdb to the early 2020s). Turning to the overall study: Collaborator samples came from the United States, Italy and Spain and covered acute and convalescent phases of COVID-19. The material from the prospective study consisted of cDNA or gDNA derived from T cells, B-cell-depleted T cells, or PBMCs. Subjects who had been exposed to COVID-19, were actively infected with it, or had recovered from it provided the deeply sampled blood TCRbeta repertoires that made up the dataset. A freely available public database, intended as a resource for researchers studying the immune response to SARS-CoV-2, is where the repertoires were released. The samples were drawn from the first 160 participants of the ongoing ImmuneRACE study and from some 1,300 subjects provided by 6 global collaborators. Nearly every sample came with metadata listing a de-identified subject ID, COVID-19 status, age in years and sex. Where HLA class I and class II types were available, the types were taken from metadata supplied by the sample provider, not from assay-based typing.

This clone has just a few counts. It has no known antigen specificity. Per-nucleotide qualities are absent, and no much larger clonotype sits a single base away. TCRbeta CDR3 regions were amplified from genomic DNA using the immunoSEQ Assay, a bias-controlled multiplex PCR. Under the source paper's analysis protocol: The number of nucleated cells in each sample was estimated by amplification of reference gene primers within the assay. Sequence reads were collapsed and filtered to measure the absolute abundance of every unique TCRbeta CDR3 rearrangement. Productive Simpson clonality was computed per sample as the square root of Simpson's diversity index over productive rearrangements. The immuneACCESS repertoire file appears here via TCRdb, limited to in-frame rearrangements. These files lack a portion of the clones; in checked studies, under half of the deficit traces to unresolved V genes, and the cause of the others is not known. V and J calls and clone size are those listed in that table; D and trimming were worked out from the DNA. The sample table records over 300,000 clones; about 90% of these occur just once. The leading ten clones occupy about 6% of the sample.

Enrolling through a virtual design, the prospective study's participants ranged in age from roughly 18 to 95 years and lived across about two dozen United States geographic areas. To assign participants to cohorts, the prospective study relied on clinical history that participants themselves reported in a screening survey and a study questionnaire. Recovered participants in ImmuneRACE Cohort 3 were defined as having two consecutive negative NP/OP PCR tests, clearance from a healthcare professional, or resolution of symptoms. Each participant in the prospective study had whole blood, serum and a nasopharyngeal or oropharyngeal swab collected by mobile phlebotomists. Prospective study participants could optionally give additional blood draws and questionnaires over a roughly 2-month period. Before DNA extraction, blood samples from the prospective study were shipped at room temperature or frozen.

General conclusions and limits of the study: The amount of clinical and demographic metadata varied by source and participant and was provided uncurated.

Including the terminal cysteine and phenylalanine, the CDR3 comprises 14 residues. Only the CDR3 DNA is retained, 42 bases long and in frame from the first base. The germline V gene encodes CDR1 LGHDT and CDR2 YNNKEL (reference sequence). V loses 4 bases, J loses 8 bases, and the germline ends lie 17 bases apart. The sequence joins TRBV3-1 (or the pseudogene TRBV3-2) to TRBJ1-2; matching of 5 bases hints at TRBD1 as the D gene. This sequence was found in a woman in her twenties or thirties who had recovered from COVID-19. The sample comprised PBMCs or T cells enriched from blood (not recorded which). For the CDR3, the sequence is CASSRDSGRRGYTF. The nucleotides read TGTGCCAGCAGCCGAGACTCAGGGCGTCGAGGCTACACCTTC.